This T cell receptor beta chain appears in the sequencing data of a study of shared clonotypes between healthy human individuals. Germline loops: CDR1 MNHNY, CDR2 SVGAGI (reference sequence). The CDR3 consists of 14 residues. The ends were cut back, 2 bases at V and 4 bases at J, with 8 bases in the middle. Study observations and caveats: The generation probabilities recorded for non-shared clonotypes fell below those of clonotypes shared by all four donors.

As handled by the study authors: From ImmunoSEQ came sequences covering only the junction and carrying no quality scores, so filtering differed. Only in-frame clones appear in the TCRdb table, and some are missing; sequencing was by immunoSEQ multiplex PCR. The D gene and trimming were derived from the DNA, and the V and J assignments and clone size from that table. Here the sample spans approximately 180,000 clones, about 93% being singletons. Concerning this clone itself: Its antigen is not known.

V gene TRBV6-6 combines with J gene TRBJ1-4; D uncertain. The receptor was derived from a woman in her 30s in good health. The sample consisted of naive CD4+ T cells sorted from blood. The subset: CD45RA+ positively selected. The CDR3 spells CASSYRGLNEKLFF. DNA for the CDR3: TGTGCCAGCAGTTACCGAGGTCTTAATGAAAAACTGTTTTTT.